The 10 T cell receptor beta chains in this list originate from one sample, sequenced in a study of cytomegalovirus exposure and HLA in healthy donors. Both 60 Vbeta primers and 13 Jbeta primers went into the PCR. The protocol was immunoSEQ multiplex PCR, while the TCRdb copy is restricted to in-frame clones and leaves out a portion. This table holds 150,000 to 200,000 clones, over 70% found once. Sequencing was performed on PBMCs. The origin of the receptors is a woman in her fifties or sixties in good health and CMV-seropositive.

The rearrangement joins TRBV9 to TRBJ2-7; 9 bases are shared with TRBD1. The CDR3 consists of 14 residues. With V trimmed by 3 bases and J by 4 bases, 5 bases remained unmatched. The germline CDR1 and CDR2 sequences are SGDLS and YYNGEE. The CDR3 bases are TGTGCCAGCAGCGCCACAGGGGGCGGGTACGAGCAGTACTTC. Protein sequence: CASSATGGGYEQYF. Full variable domain (outside the CDR3, taken from reference TRBV9 and TRBJ2-7): DSGVTQTPKHLITATGQRVTLRCSPRSGDLSVYWYQQSLDQGLQFLIQYYNGEERAKGNILERFSAQQFPDLHSELNLSSLELGDSALYFCASSATGGGYEQYFGPGTRLTVT.

This sequence joins TRBV6-4 and TRBJ2-1; TRBD2 aligns across 7 bases. CDR1 and CDR2 (germline): MRHNA, SNTAGT. The CDR3 runs to 15 residues. Germline trimming cut 6 bases from V and 0 bases from J; bases unmatched to any gene: 5. DNA for the CDR3: TGTGCCAGCAGACCCAAGCGGGACTCCTACAATGAGCAGTTCTTC. It yields the protein CASRPKRDSYNEQFF.

This chain connects TRBV21-1 to TRBJ1-5. TRBV21-1 represents a pseudogene. This CDR3 spans 11 amino acids. The CDR3 here is CAKREDVPQHF. Here the CDR3 DNA reads TGTGCTAAGCGGGAAGATGTGCCCCAGCATTTT.

This chain uses TRBV27 with TRBJ2-1; D may be TRBD2 (6 bases). CDR3 length: 13 residues. CDR1 MNHEY and CDR2 SMNVEV come from the germline V gene (reference sequence). The ends were cut back, 5 bases at V and 6 bases at J, with 11 bases in the middle. This CDR3 reads CASSQTGSNEQFF. The CDR3, as DNA: TGTGCCAGCAGTCAGACCGGGAGCAATGAGCAGTTCTTC.

The chain combines TRBV27 with TRBJ1-1; no reliable D call. Between the trimmed V and J ends, which lost 3 bases and 5 bases, there was a span of 13 bases. Germline V lookup: CDR1 MNHEY, CDR2 SMNVEV (reference sequence). The CDR3 sequence is 14 residues long. In DNA, the CDR3 is TGTGCCAGCAGTTTTTCTGGAGGGCAGACTGAAGCTTTCTTT. Its translation: CASSFSGGQTEAFF.

The V and J genes are TRBV29-1 and TRBJ2-7; TRBD1 matches at 9 bases. This CDR3 comprises 13 residues. Germline CDR1 is SQVTM and CDR2 is ANQGSEA. Trimming at V came to 7 bases and at J to 6 bases, leaving 10 bases not matched to a gene. The CDR3 is CSAEGQGFGEQYF. For the CDR3, the DNA is TGCAGCGCCGAGGGACAGGGTTTTGGCGAGCAGTACTTC.

About this clone: At one boundary the junction diverges from the germline segment, which might be a read error. The rearrangement links TRBV9 to TRBJ2-6; TRBD1 matches at 7 bases. Germline assignment: CDR1 SGDLS and CDR2 YYNGEE. This CDR3 is built from 21 residues. CDR3 loop: CASSPISPGTALVSGANGLTF. For the CDR3, the DNA is TGTGCCAGCAGCCCAATTTCCCCCGGGACAGCTTTAGTCTCTGGGGCCAACGGCCTGACTTTC.

This chain joins TRBV7-9 and TRBJ1-2; 7 bases align to TRBD1. With V trimmed by 2 bases and J by 4 bases, 4 bases remained unmatched. CDR3 length: 14 residues. In germline, CDR1 is SEHNR, CDR2 FQNEAQ (reference sequence). The CDR3 sequence: CASSLSTGVYGYTF. In DNA, the CDR3 is TGTGCCAGCAGCTTATCTACAGGGGTCTATGGCTACACCTTC.

The rearrangement uses TRBV27 and TRBJ2-7, with TRBD1 matching 8 bases. V was clipped by 8 bases and J by 3 bases; unmatched bases: 3. This CDR3 contains 12 residues. CDR1 and CDR2 from the germline V gene are MNHEY and SMNVEV (reference sequence). CDR3 nucleotides: TGTGCCAGCGGACAGGGTAACTACGAGCAGTACTTC. Translation: CASGQGNYEQYF.

The gene calls are TRBV28 and TRBJ2-1, with TRBD2 matching 9 bases. This CDR3 has 16 residues. CDR1 and CDR2 from the germline V gene are MDHEN and SYDVKM. The V and J ends lost 5 bases and 5 bases, in that order; junction bases with no gene match: 10. The CDR3 coding sequence is TGTGCCAGCAGTAACTCCAAGCGGGGGGTCGACAATGAGCAGTTCTTC. It is translated as CASSNSKRGVDNEQFF.